Listed below are T cell receptor beta chains from one sample, sequenced in a study of identical twins. MiXCR, run by TCRdb on the 5' RACE reads, gives a single entry per CDR3 protein. This table holds hundreds of thousands of distinct CDR3 sequences, more than 6.5% found once. The sample also formed part of further work on yellow fever vaccine responses in identical twins.

The sample was memory (CD45RO+) T cells sorted from blood. The origin of the receptors is a young woman in good health. Each CDR3 is given without its conserved first and last residue.

TRBJ2-1,TRBV24-1,ATSDPLAGSYNEQF
TRBJ2-6,TRBV11-2,ASSSLRSSGANVLT
TRBJ2-1,TRBV2,ASRVGLGNSEQF
TRBJ1-5,TRBV28,ASSRGGQPQH
TRBJ2-3,TRBV10-2,ASSDPRGGSTDTQY
TRBJ2-2,TRBV6-5,ASSYPAGSGELF
TRBJ2-3,TRBV5-1,ASSGLSGTDTQY
TRBJ2-3,TRBV2,ASTTGFADTQY
TRBJ1-2,TRBV4-1,ASSQEMGGYT
TRBJ2-1,TRBV5-1,ASSLVGGLTNNEQF
TRBJ2-1,TRBV11-2,ASSLGGTGSYNEQF
TRBJ2-1,TRBV29-1,SVGSGSYNEQF
TRBJ1-5,TRBV6-1,ASSSVQPQH
TRBJ2-7,TRBV12-3/TRBV12-4,ASSHQGYEQY
TRBJ2-7,TRBV11-3,ASSFRGGYEQY
TRBJ2-3,TRBV12-3/TRBV12-4,ASSSGGSLADTQY
TRBJ2-1,TRBV5-4,ASSLALSYNEQF
TRBJ2-3,TRBV27,ASSPGLARGDTQY
TRBJ2-1,TRBV20-1,SARGETGGRYNEQF
TRBJ2-1,TRBV5-1,ASSLRTSGGASYNEQF
TRBJ2-1,TRBV7-9,ASSFPSRRGYNEQF
TRBJ2-5,TRBV3-1,ACTQDLRDQETQY
TRBJ1-6,TRBV20-1,SALRESYNSPLH
TRBJ2-7,TRBV28,ASSFVGAYEQY
TRBJ1-4,TRBV28,ASSLPATRDRAELF
TRBJ2-6,TRBV6-1,ASSEDEGSGANVLT
TRBJ2-1,TRBV28,ASSSGGDRNEQF
TRBJ1-1,TRBV27,ASSLIYKGRTEAF
TRBJ2-2,TRBV20-1,SAAPAGVNTGELF
TRBJ1-5,TRBV9,ASSVGSNQPQH
TRBJ2-6,TRBV12-3/TRBV12-4,ASSLPRLAHNPGANVLT
TRBJ2-2,TRBV20-1,SARDGRTGELF
TRBJ2-5,TRBV21-1,ASMRTEETQY